The rows below give T cell receptor beta chains drawn from one sample of a study of blood T cell repertoires in COVID-19. Measured with immunoSEQ multiplex PCR; TCRdb has only the in-frame clones, and not every one. The repertoire has around 300,000 clones, around 90% of them found once; the top ten carry 2% to 2.5%. What was sequenced was PBMCs or T cells enriched from blood (not recorded which). The receptors stem from a woman in her sixties in a cohort exposed to, infected with or recovered from COVID-19 (not recorded which). Each CDR3 is given with its conserved first and last residue. Fields, in order: J gene, V gene, D gene, clone size, CDR3 protein, CDR3 DNA. A D gene is named only where the DNA matches it firmly. Size tells how often a clone was seen (once, few, many) or the class of an expanded clone, and some rows leave it out.

j_call: TRBJ2-4; v_call: TRBV25-1; d_call: TRBD2; clone_size: NA; cdr3_aa: CASALAGGDIQYF; cdr3_nt: TGTGCCAGCGCCTTAGCGGGAGGTGACATTCAGTACTTC
j_call: TRBJ2-7; v_call: TRBV28; d_call: NA; clone_size: NA; cdr3_aa: CASRLSQGTYEQYF; cdr3_nt: TGTGCCAGCAGGCTTTCACAGGGAACCTACGAGCAGTACTTC
j_call: TRBJ2-3; v_call: TRBV18; d_call: NA; clone_size: NA; cdr3_aa: CASSPPGGYEVAGKDFGTDTQYF; cdr3_nt: TGTGCCAGCTCACCACCGGGAGGATATGAGGTTGCGGGAAAGGACTTCGGCACAGATACGCAGTATTTT
j_call: TRBJ1-3; v_call: TRBV28; d_call: TRBD1; clone_size: NA; cdr3_aa: CASRKGPGQRPSGNTIYF; cdr3_nt: TGTGCCAGCAGGAAAGGACCGGGACAGCGCCCCTCTGGAAACACCATATATTTT
j_call: TRBJ1-2; v_call: TRBV2; d_call: TRBD1; clone_size: NA; cdr3_aa: CASSEGGQANYGYTF; cdr3_nt: TGTGCCAGCAGTGAAGGGGGACAGGCGAACTATGGCTACACCTTC
j_call: TRBJ2-7; v_call: TRBV2; d_call: TRBD2; clone_size: NA; cdr3_aa: CASRSGRAYEQYF; cdr3_nt: TGTGCCAGCAGAAGCGGGAGGGCGTACGAGCAGTACTTC
j_call: TRBJ1-4; v_call: TRBV19; d_call: NA; clone_size: NA; cdr3_aa: CASSVSIATNEKLFF; cdr3_nt: TGTGCCAGTAGTGTGTCCATTGCAACTAATGAAAAACTGTTTTTT
j_call: TRBJ2-7; v_call: TRBV9; d_call: NA; clone_size: NA; cdr3_aa: CASSRHEPYEQYF; cdr3_nt: TGTGCCAGCAGCCGACACGAGCCCTACGAGCAGTACTTC
j_call: TRBJ2-7; v_call: TRBV4-2; d_call: TRBD2; clone_size: many; cdr3_aa: CASSQNIRGRALDEQYF; cdr3_nt: TGTGCCAGCAGCCAGAACATCCGAGGGAGGGCCCTCGACGAGCAGTACTTC
j_call: TRBJ2-5; v_call: TRBV9; d_call: TRBD1; clone_size: NA; cdr3_aa: CASSGPMGTGGRETQYF; cdr3_nt: TGTGCCAGCAGCGGACCCATGGGGACAGGGGGACGAGAGACCCAGTACTTC
j_call: TRBJ1-5; v_call: TRBV18; d_call: NA; clone_size: NA; cdr3_aa: CASSGQRTNQPQHF; cdr3_nt: TGTGCCAGCTCAGGTCAACGGACTAATCAGCCCCAGCATTTT
j_call: TRBJ2-7; v_call: TRBV19; d_call: NA; clone_size: NA; cdr3_aa: CASSIESSYEQYF; cdr3_nt: TGTGCCAGTAGTATAGAGAGCTCCTACGAGCAGTACTTC
j_call: TRBJ2-5; v_call: TRBV13; d_call: NA; clone_size: NA; cdr3_aa: CASSLNREETQYF; cdr3_nt: TGTGCCAGCAGCTTGAACAGGGAAGAGACCCAGTACTTC
j_call: TRBJ2-5; v_call: TRBV19; d_call: NA; clone_size: NA; cdr3_aa: CASSMGLQETQYF; cdr3_nt: TGTGCCAGTAGTATGGGACTTCAAGAGACCCAGTACTTC
j_call: TRBJ2-1; v_call: TRBV2; d_call: TRBD1; clone_size: NA; cdr3_aa: CASSQFTGVEQFF; cdr3_nt: TGTGCCAGCAGTCAGTTTACAGGGGTCGAGCAGTTCTTC
j_call: TRBJ1-2; v_call: TRBV15; d_call: NA; clone_size: NA; cdr3_aa: CATSRERGTVSGYTF; cdr3_nt: TGTGCCACCAGCAGAGAGCGGGGAACAGTTAGTGGCTACACCTTC
j_call: TRBJ1-6; v_call: TRBV2; d_call: TRBD1; clone_size: NA; cdr3_aa: CASSWTGALNSPLHF; cdr3_nt: TGTGCCAGCAGCTGGACAGGGGCCCTTAATTCACCCCTCCACTTT
j_call: TRBJ1-5; v_call: TRBV2; d_call: TRBD1; clone_size: NA; cdr3_aa: CASSRDRALRNQPQHF; cdr3_nt: TGTGCCAGCAGTCGGGACAGGGCTCTTAGGAATCAGCCCCAGCATTTT
j_call: TRBJ2-7; v_call: TRBV28; d_call: NA; clone_size: NA; cdr3_aa: CASTLWGSSYEQYF; cdr3_nt: TGTGCCAGCACCCTTTGGGGCAGCTCCTACGAGCAGTACTTC
j_call: TRBJ1-1; v_call: TRBV5-1; d_call: NA; clone_size: NA; cdr3_aa: CASSLDLGGGEAFF; cdr3_nt: TGCGCCAGCAGCTTGGATTTAGGTGGGGGCGAAGCTTTCTTT
j_call: TRBJ2-1; v_call: TRBV3-1/TRBV3-2; d_call: TRBD2; clone_size: NA; cdr3_aa: CASSQLTAGGNNEQFF; cdr3_nt: TGTGCCAGCAGCCAACTGACAGCGGGGGGAAACAATGAGCAGTTCTTC
j_call: TRBJ2-2; v_call: TRBV9; d_call: TRBD2; clone_size: NA; cdr3_aa: CASNGGGTSGELFF; cdr3_nt: TGTGCCAGCAACGGCGGGGGGACGTCCGGGGAGCTGTTTTTT
j_call: TRBJ2-1; v_call: TRBV21-1; d_call: NA; clone_size: NA; cdr3_aa: CASSKTRLAGWDEQFF; cdr3_nt: TGTGCCAGCAGCAAGACGAGACTAGCGGGATGGGATGAGCAGTTCTTC
j_call: TRBJ2-7; v_call: TRBV23-1; d_call: TRBD2; clone_size: once; cdr3_aa: CASSLRPGGPYEQYF; cdr3_nt: TGCGCCAGCAGTCTCCGACCGGGAGGGCCGTACGAGCAGTACTTC
j_call: TRBJ1-3; v_call: TRBV28; d_call: TRBD1; clone_size: once; cdr3_aa: CASRTGVRNTIYF; cdr3_nt: TGTGCCAGCCGGACAGGGGTAAGGAACACCATATATTTT
j_call: TRBJ2-6; v_call: TRBV3-1/TRBV3-2; d_call: NA; clone_size: NA; cdr3_aa: CASSARTPGANVLTF; cdr3_nt: TGTGCCAGCAGCGCCCGGACTCCTGGGGCCAACGTCCTGACTTTC
j_call: TRBJ1-3; v_call: TRBV7-2; d_call: TRBD1; clone_size: NA; cdr3_aa: CASSFGGTGGGIAGNTIYF; cdr3_nt: TGTGCCAGCAGCTTTGGCGGGACAGGGGGTGGGATAGCTGGAAACACCATATATTTT
j_call: TRBJ2-7; v_call: TRBV11-3; d_call: NA; clone_size: once; cdr3_aa: CASSLGHSSYEQYF; cdr3_nt: TGTGCCAGCAGCTTGGGCCATTCCTCCTACGAGCAGTACTTC
j_call: TRBJ2-1; v_call: TRBV7-6; d_call: TRBD2; clone_size: NA; cdr3_aa: CASSLDGSGNYNEQFF; cdr3_nt: TGTGCCAGCAGCTTAGACGGTAGCGGGAATTACAATGAGCAGTTCTTC
j_call: TRBJ2-1; v_call: TRBV7-2; d_call: NA; clone_size: NA; cdr3_aa: CASSTRLENEQFF; cdr3_nt: TGTGCCAGCAGCACACGACTGGAAAATGAGCAGTTCTTC
j_call: TRBJ2-1; v_call: TRBV3-1/TRBV3-2; d_call: TRBD2; clone_size: NA; cdr3_aa: CASSQDGLAGEASEQFF; cdr3_nt: TGTGCCAGCAGCCAAGACGGACTAGCGGGAGAAGCGAGTGAGCAGTTCTTC
j_call: TRBJ2-7; v_call: TRBV11-2; d_call: TRBD2; clone_size: NA; cdr3_aa: CASILRTSGEEQYF; cdr3_nt: TGTGCCAGCATCCTAAGGACTAGCGGGGAGGAGCAGTACTTC
j_call: TRBJ2-5; v_call: TRBV4-2; d_call: TRBD2; clone_size: NA; cdr3_aa: CASSQGSGSEETQYF; cdr3_nt: TGTGCCAGCAGCCAGGGTAGCGGGAGTGAGGAGACCCAGTACTTC
j_call: TRBJ2-7; v_call: TRBV11-1; d_call: NA; clone_size: NA; cdr3_aa: CASSLLPDEQYF; cdr3_nt: TGTGCCAGCAGCTTACTTCCCGACGAGCAGTACTTC
j_call: TRBJ2-7; v_call: TRBV7-6; d_call: NA; clone_size: NA; cdr3_aa: CASSLGQNYEQYF; cdr3_nt: TGTGCCAGCAGCTTAGGGCAGAATTACGAGCAGTACTTC
j_call: TRBJ1-4; v_call: TRBV18; d_call: TRBD1; clone_size: NA; cdr3_aa: CASSPPGQGEEKLFF; cdr3_nt: TGTGCCAGCTCACCACCCGGACAGGGAGAAGAAAAACTGTTTTTT
j_call: TRBJ2-3; v_call: TRBV28; d_call: TRBD2; clone_size: NA; cdr3_aa: CASSFLSGRGTDTQYF; cdr3_nt: TGTGCCAGCAGTTTCCTTAGCGGGAGAGGTACAGATACGCAGTATTTT
j_call: TRBJ2-7; v_call: TRBV6-5; d_call: NA; clone_size: NA; cdr3_aa: CASSYQGSPYEQYF; cdr3_nt: TGTGCCAGCAGTTACCAGGGGTCCCCCTACGAGCAGTACTTC
j_call: TRBJ2-1; v_call: TRBV28; d_call: NA; clone_size: NA; cdr3_aa: CASFGGIPYNEQFF; cdr3_nt: TGTGCGAGCTTTGGGGGGATTCCCTACAATGAGCAGTTCTTC
j_call: TRBJ2-7; v_call: TRBV6-6; d_call: NA; clone_size: NA; cdr3_aa: CASSRSRQQSYEQYF; cdr3_nt: TGTGCCAGCAGTAGAAGTAGGCAACAGTCCTACGAGCAGTACTTC
j_call: TRBJ2-1; v_call: TRBV11-2; d_call: NA; clone_size: NA; cdr3_aa: CASSSRTKNREQFF; cdr3_nt: TGTGCCAGCAGCTCTCGGACTAAAAATAGGGAGCAGTTCTTC
j_call: TRBJ1-6; v_call: TRBV2; d_call: TRBD1; clone_size: NA; cdr3_aa: CASSKGQSNNSPLHF; cdr3_nt: TGTGCCAGCAGTAAGGGACAGAGTAATAATTCACCCCTCCACTTT
j_call: TRBJ1-6; v_call: TRBV5-1; d_call: TRBD1; clone_size: NA; cdr3_aa: CASSLGQGNSPLHF; cdr3_nt: TGCGCCAGCAGCCTCGGACAGGGAAATTCACCCCTCCACTTT
j_call: TRBJ2-7; v_call: TRBV6-1; d_call: TRBD2; clone_size: NA; cdr3_aa: CASSEAEASGISYEQYF; cdr3_nt: TGTGCCAGCAGTGAAGCGGAGGCTAGCGGGATCTCCTACGAGCAGTACTTC
j_call: TRBJ2-2; v_call: TRBV29-1; d_call: TRBD1; clone_size: NA; cdr3_aa: CSVGTGGFGELFF; cdr3_nt: TGCAGCGTTGGGACAGGGGGGTTCGGGGAGCTGTTTTTT
j_call: TRBJ2-4; v_call: TRBV12-3/TRBV12-4; d_call: NA; clone_size: NA; cdr3_aa: CAIQGLAKNIQYF; cdr3_nt: TGTGCCATCCAGGGGCTAGCCAAAAACATTCAGTACTTC
j_call: TRBJ2-7; v_call: TRBV18; d_call: TRBD1; clone_size: NA; cdr3_aa: CASSPRRGQSGEQYF; cdr3_nt: TGTGCCAGCTCACCGCGCAGGGGGCAATCGGGCGAGCAGTACTTC
j_call: TRBJ1-2; v_call: TRBV28; d_call: NA; clone_size: NA; cdr3_aa: CASSSVDYGYTF; cdr3_nt: TGTGCCAGCAGTTCAGTGGACTATGGCTACACCTTC
j_call: TRBJ2-4; v_call: TRBV30; d_call: NA; clone_size: NA; cdr3_aa: CAWGGGTKNIQYF; cdr3_nt: TGTGCCTGGGGTGGCGGAACCAAAAACATTCAGTACTTC
j_call: TRBJ2-1; v_call: TRBV5-4; d_call: NA; clone_size: once; cdr3_aa: CASSAQGSSYNEQFF; cdr3_nt: TGTGCCAGCAGCGCACAGGGTAGCTCCTACAATGAGCAGTTCTTC
j_call: TRBJ2-1; v_call: TRBV7-8; d_call: TRBD2; clone_size: once; cdr3_aa: CASSLNSGGTSINEQFF; cdr3_nt: TGTGCCAGCAGCCTAAATTCCGGCGGGACTAGCATAAATGAGCAGTTCTTC
j_call: TRBJ2-3; v_call: TRBV7-3; d_call: TRBD2; clone_size: NA; cdr3_aa: CASSSGLAGDTQYF; cdr3_nt: TGTGCCAGCAGCTCCGGACTAGCGGGAGATACGCAGTATTTT
j_call: TRBJ1-2; v_call: TRBV3-1/TRBV3-2; d_call: TRBD1; clone_size: NA; cdr3_aa: CASSQGDRGRGGYTF; cdr3_nt: TGTGCCAGCAGCCAAGGGGACAGGGGGCGGGGTGGCTACACCTTC
j_call: TRBJ2-5; v_call: TRBV23-1; d_call: TRBD1; clone_size: NA; cdr3_aa: CASSQIPSTRGQGFETQYF; cdr3_nt: TGCGCCAGCAGTCAAATCCCATCTACCCGGGGACAGGGGTTCGAGACCCAGTACTTC
j_call: TRBJ2-2; v_call: TRBV13; d_call: TRBD2; clone_size: NA; cdr3_aa: CASSSTAGEGSGELFF; cdr3_nt: TGTGCCAGCAGCTCAACAGCGGGAGAAGGTTCCGGGGAGCTGTTTTTT